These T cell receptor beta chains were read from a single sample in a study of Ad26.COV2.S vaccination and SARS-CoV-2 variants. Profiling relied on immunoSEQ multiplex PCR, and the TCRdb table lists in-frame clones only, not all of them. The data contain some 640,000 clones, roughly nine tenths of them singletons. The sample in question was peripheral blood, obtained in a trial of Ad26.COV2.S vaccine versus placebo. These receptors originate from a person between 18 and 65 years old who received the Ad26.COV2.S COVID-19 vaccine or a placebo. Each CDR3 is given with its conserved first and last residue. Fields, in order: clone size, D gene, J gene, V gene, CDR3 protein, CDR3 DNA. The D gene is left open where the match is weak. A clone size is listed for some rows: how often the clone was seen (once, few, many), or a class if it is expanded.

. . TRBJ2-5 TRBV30 CAWRGSGETQYF TGTGCCTGGAGGGGGTCCGGGGAGACCCAGTACTTC
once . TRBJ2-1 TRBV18 CASSSTSAGSYNEQFF TGTGCCAGCTCATCTACTTCCGCCGGGTCCTACAATGAGCAGTTCTTC
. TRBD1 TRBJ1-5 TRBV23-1 CASSGDRTENSNQPQHF TGCGCCAGCAGTGGGGACAGGACAGAAAATAGCAATCAGCCCCAGCATTTT
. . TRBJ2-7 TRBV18 CASSPVGSDYEQYF TGTGCCAGCTCACCGGTCGGCTCAGACTACGAGCAGTACTTC
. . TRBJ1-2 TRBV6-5 CASSYSTLRGDYGYTF TGTGCCAGCAGTTACTCAACCCTAAGAGGAGACTATGGCTACACCTTC
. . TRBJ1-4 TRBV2 CASRRQAEGEKLFF TGTGCCAGCAGACGACAGGCAGAGGGGGAAAAACTGTTTTTT
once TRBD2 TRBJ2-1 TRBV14 CASSLQGTSGSKEQFF TGTGCCAGCAGCCTCCAGGGGACTAGCGGGAGCAAAGAGCAGTTCTTC
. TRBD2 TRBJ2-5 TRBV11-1 CASRGGEETQYF TGTGCCAGCCGCGGGGGGGAAGAGACCCAGTACTTC
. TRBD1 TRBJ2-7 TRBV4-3 CASSRGQGNGEQYF TGCGCCAGCAGCCGGGGACAGGGGAACGGCGAGCAGTACTTC
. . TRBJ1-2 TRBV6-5 CASKADRSVSYGYTF TGTGCCAGCAAGGCCGACAGAAGCGTTTCCTATGGCTACACCTTC
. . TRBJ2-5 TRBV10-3 CAIGEGQFQETQYF TGTGCCATCGGGGAGGGACAGTTCCAAGAGACCCAGTACTTC
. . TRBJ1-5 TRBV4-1 CASSLTSFGQPQHF TGCGCCAGCAGCCTCACGTCCTTTGGGCAGCCCCAGCATTTT
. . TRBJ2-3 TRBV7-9 CASSLAQREADTQYF TGTGCCAGCAGCTTAGCACAAAGGGAAGCAGATACGCAGTATTTT
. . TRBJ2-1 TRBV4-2 CASSQDRGSGQFF TGTGCCAGCAGCCAAGATAGGGGGAGCGGGCAGTTCTTC
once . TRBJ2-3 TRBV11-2 CASSLADRSGTDTQYF TGTGCCAGCAGCTTAGCGGACAGATCCGGCACAGATACGCAGTATTTT
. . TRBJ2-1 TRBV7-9 CASSTGLEAYNEQFF TGTGCCAGCAGCACCGGGCTAGAGGCCTACAATGAGCAGTTCTTC
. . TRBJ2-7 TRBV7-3 CASSLVGEGKQYF TGTGCCAGCAGCCTCGTAGGTGAGGGTAAGCAGTACTTC
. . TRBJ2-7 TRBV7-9 CASSLLTSYEQYF TGTGCCAGCAGCTTACTCACTTCCTACGAGCAGTACTTC
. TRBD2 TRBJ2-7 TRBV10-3 CAISEGGGDYEQYF TGTGCCATCAGTGAGGGCGGGGGGGATTACGAGCAGTACTTC
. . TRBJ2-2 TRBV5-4 CASSPTPTNTGELFF TGTGCCAGCAGCCCGACCCCCACGAACACCGGGGAGCTGTTTTTT
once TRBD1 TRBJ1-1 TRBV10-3 CAISEGTGGVGTEAFF TGTGCCATCAGTGAGGGGACAGGGGGCGTGGGCACTGAAGCTTTCTTT
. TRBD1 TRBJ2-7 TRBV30 CAWSGRGGRSYEQYF TGTGCCTGGAGCGGGCGAGGGGGCAGGTCCTACGAGCAGTACTTC
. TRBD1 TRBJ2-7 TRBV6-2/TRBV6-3 CASSRDRAYEQYF TGTGCCAGCAGCCGGGACAGGGCCTACGAGCAGTACTTC
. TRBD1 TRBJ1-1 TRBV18 CASSSTGASTEAFF TGTGCCAGCTCATCTACAGGGGCCTCCACTGAAGCTTTCTTT
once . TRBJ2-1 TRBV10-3 CAIGGTENNNEQFF TGTGCCATCGGCGGGACAGAGAACAACAATGAGCAGTTCTTC
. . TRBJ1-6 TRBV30 CAWSVLTGQYSPLHF TGTGCCTGGAGTGTACTCACAGGCCAATATTCACCCCTCCACTTT
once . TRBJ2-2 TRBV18 CASSPDRTNTGELFF TGTGCCAGCTCACCAGACCGGACGAACACCGGGGAGCTGTTTTTT
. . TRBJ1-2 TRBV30 CAWATNYGYTF TGTGCCTGGGCGACTAACTATGGCTACACCTTC
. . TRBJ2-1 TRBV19 CASSIGQGSYNEQFF TGTGCCAGTAGTATAGGCCAGGGCTCATACAATGAGCAGTTCTTC
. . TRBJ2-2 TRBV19 CASRIVGSGELFF TGTGCCAGTAGGATAGTGGGGTCCGGGGAGCTGTTTTTT
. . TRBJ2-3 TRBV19 CASSLGRGTRTDTQYF TGTGCCAGCTCCCTAGGGCGCGGCACGAGAACAGATACGCAGTATTTT
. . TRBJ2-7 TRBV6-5 CASSYLASHEQYF TGTGCCAGCAGTTACCTGGCCTCCCACGAGCAGTACTTC
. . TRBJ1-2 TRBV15 CATSGGGLGYTF TGTGCCACCAGCGGCGGGGGTCTAGGCTACACCTTC
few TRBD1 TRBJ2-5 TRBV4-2 CASSQGQGLETQYF TGTGCCAGCAGCCAGGGACAGGGGTTGGAGACCCAGTACTTC
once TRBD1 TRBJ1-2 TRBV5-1 CASSSPGTGKSGYTF TGCGCCAGCAGCTCCCCCGGGACAGGAAAGAGTGGCTACACCTTC
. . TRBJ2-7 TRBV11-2 CASSQSLFGSKGQYF TGTGCCAGCAGCCAAAGCCTGTTCGGGAGTAAAGGGCAGTACTTC
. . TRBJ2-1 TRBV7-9 CASSFRGEQFF TGTGCCAGCAGCTTTCGGGGTGAGCAGTTCTTC
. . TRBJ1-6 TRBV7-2 CASSLIPDHSPLHF TGTGCCAGCAGCTTAATACCCGATCATTCACCCCTCCACTTT
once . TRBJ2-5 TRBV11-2 CASSPVNAYLETQYF TGTGCCAGCAGTCCAGTAAACGCGTATCTGGAGACCCAGTACTTC
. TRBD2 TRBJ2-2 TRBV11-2 CASSFSGGVGGELFF TGTGCCAGCAGCTTTAGCGGGGGGGTAGGCGGGGAGCTGTTTTTT
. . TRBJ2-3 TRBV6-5 CASSYSSPTDTQYF TGTGCCAGCAGTTACTCGTCCCCGACAGATACGCAGTATTTT
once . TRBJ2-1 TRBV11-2 CASSLVGGAWNEQFF TGTGCCAGCAGCTTAGTCGGAGGGGCCTGGAATGAGCAGTTCTTC
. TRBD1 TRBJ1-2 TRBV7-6 CASSLVGQGTYGYTF TGTGCCAGCAGCTTAGTGGGACAGGGAACCTATGGCTACACCTTC
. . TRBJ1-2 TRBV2 CASTGGGLYGYTF TGTGCCAGCACCGGGGGAGGCCTCTATGGCTACACCTTC
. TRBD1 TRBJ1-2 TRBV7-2 CASSFDREVYGYTF TGTGCCAGCAGCTTTGACAGGGAGGTCTATGGCTACACCTTC
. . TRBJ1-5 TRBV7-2 CASSSYRVEQPQHF TGTGCCAGCAGCTCCTACAGGGTGGAACAGCCCCAGCATTTT
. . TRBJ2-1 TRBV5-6 CASSFRSEQFF TGTGCCAGCAGCTTCCGAAGTGAGCAGTTCTTC
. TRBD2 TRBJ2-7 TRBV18 CASSSFAGTTTYEQYF TGTGCCAGCTCATCCTTTGCCGGGACTACCACCTACGAGCAGTACTTC